This TCR beta chain is from a study of blood T cells in healthy people across ages. CDR3 length equals 13 residues. The V and J ends lost 5 bases and 9 bases respectively, with 11 bases between them. Together with a sample-barcoded 5' primer, a J-beta primer mix was included in a second PCR lasting about 6 to 11 cycles. MiXCR was run by TCRdb on the 5' RACE reads, yielding one entry per CDR3 protein. In the table there are some 1 million distinct CDR3 sequences, 40% to 55% of which are singletons. This clonotype was counted between two and nine times. The receptor was isolated from a woman aged 60-70 years in good health. The J gene is TRBJ1-6, the V gene TRBV12-3 or TRBV12-4; possible D gene TRBD1, 5 bases. Sequencing input: blood. The CDR3 DNA sequence: TGTGCCAGCAGTCGACAGCTGGGTTCACCCCTCCACTTT. Encoded protein: CASSRQLGSPLHF.